The clone carrying this T cell receptor beta chain was seen a single time. These data are taken from a study of blood T cell repertoires in COVID-19. The authors' processing: How many nucleated cells were present was estimated from reference gene primer amplification. TCRdb's copy holds only in-frame clones and misses some; the assay was immunoSEQ multiplex PCR. V and J calls and clone size are those listed in that table; D and trimming were worked out from the DNA. Among around 260,000 clones listed, approximately 79% were seen once. The CDR3 loop spans 13 amino acids. CDR1 SGHNT and CDR2 YYREEE come from the germline V gene (reference sequence). J lost 5 bases, V lost 5 bases, and 3 bases had no gene match.

Sequenced material: PBMCs or T cells enriched from blood (not recorded which). The TCR was taken from a man younger than 45 with acute COVID-19. This chain joins TRBV5-4 and TRBJ2-1, with 8 bases fitting TRBD2. In DNA, the CDR3 is TGTGCCAGCAGAAATAGCGGGAACAATGAGCAGTTCTTC. Protein product: CASRNSGNNEQFF.